A single sample is the source of the 24 T cell receptor beta chains below, sequenced in a study of early T cells in non-severe SARS-CoV-2 infection. TCRdb redid the calling of the 5' RACE reads with MiXCR, one entry per CDR3 protein. The data hold approximately 71,000 distinct CDR3 sequences, with less than 15% observed a single time. Sequenced: whole blood. Receptor source: an adult who was a healthcare worker with PCR-confirmed SARS-CoV-2 infection or an uninfected control (not recorded which).

V is TRBV5-1 and J is TRBJ2-5, with 7 bases fitting TRBD1. CDR1 SGHRS and CDR2 YFSETQ come from the germline V gene. Trimming cost V 0 bases and J 3 bases; bases outside gene matches: 5. The CDR3 loop spans 15 amino acids. Here the CDR3 DNA reads TGCGCCAGCAGCTTGGGTGACAGGGAAAAAGAGACCCAGTACTTC. It specifies CASSLGDREKETQYF.

This clonotype was detected a few times. The chain's CDR3 is CASSPDGGGTYNEQFF. The DNA for the CDR3 is TGTGCCAGCAGCCCCGATGGGGGAGGTACCTACAATGAGCAGTTCTTC. The chain is built from TRBV5-6 and TRBJ2-1, with D perhaps TRBD2 (6 bases). CDR1 is SGHDT, CDR2 YYEEEE, per germline. The CDR3 is 16 residues long. V lost 4 bases and J lost 2, with 16 bases in between.

A few counts support this clonotype. This rearrangement joins TRBV3-1 to TRBJ2-1; a weak D match, TRBD2 (7 bases). The V end lost 4 bases, the J end lost 8 bases, and 9 bases lay between the germline ends. Germline CDR1 LGHDT, CDR2 YNNKEL (reference sequence). The CDR3 is made up of 12 amino acids. CDR3 bases: TGTGCCAGCAGCCGGGGGGGCTATGAGCAGTTCTTC. Amino acids: CASSRGGYEQFF.

This clonotype was counted at least ten times. This rearrangement joins TRBV2 to TRBJ1-6, with D hard to call. Between the trimmed V and J ends, which lost 6 bases and 0 bases, there was a span of 9 bases. Germline lookup yields CDR1 SNHLY and CDR2 FYNNEI. CDR3 length: 15 residues. CDR3 residues: CASRDESSYNSPLHF. The DNA of the CDR3 is TGTGCCAGCAGGGATGAGAGCTCCTATAATTCACCCCTCCACTTT.

This clonotype has only a few counts. The chain recombines TRBV12-3 or TRBV12-4 with TRBJ2-1, with TRBD2 identical over 9 bases. This CDR3 is built from 14 residues. Trimming cost V 7 bases and J 6 bases; bases outside gene matches: 7. The CDR3: CASTPGLAFNEQFF. The CDR3 bases are TGTGCCAGCACCCCGGGACTAGCATTCAATGAGCAGTTCTTC.

The chain links TRBV12-3 or TRBV12-4 to TRBJ1-6; 8 positions match TRBD1. The CDR3 extends over 16 amino acids. The trim removed 7 bases at V and 12 bases at J, leaving 17 bases unmatched. As DNA, the CDR3 is TGTGCCAGCACCCCGGGACAGGCAATCCCCCCAGGACCCCTCCACTTT. Translating gives CASTPGQAIPPGPLHF.

This clonotype was found a few times. V gene TRBV7-8 combines with J gene TRBJ1-4; D is uncertain. V dropped 5 bases and J dropped 7 bases, with 8 bases sitting between them. The germline V gene has CDR1 SGHVS and CDR2 FQNEAQ. The CDR3 has 12 amino acids. The CDR3 protein is CASSTKREKLFF. CDR3 DNA sequence: TGTGCCAGCAGCACCAAGCGTGAAAAACTGTTTTTT.

The CDR3 DNA reads as TGTGCCAGCAGCCCAGAGGTTGTGGACACTGAAGCTTTCTTT. Protein product: CASSPEVVDTEAFF. The chain uses TRBV9 and TRBJ1-1; D unresolved. The CDR3 is 14 amino acids. Germline values: CDR1 SGDLS, CDR2 YYNGEE. The V gene lost 4 bases and the J gene lost 3 bases, with 13 bases spanning the gap.

There are many counts of this clonotype. V is TRBV11-2 and J is TRBJ2-4; D call uncertain. The V gene lost 5 bases and the J gene lost 10 bases, with 18 bases spanning the gap. CDR3 length equals 14 residues. Germline V CDR1 and CDR2: SGHAT, FQNNGV. CDR3 residues: CASSQSGGRQIQYF. As DNA, the CDR3 is TGTGCCAGCAGCCAATCTGGCGGTCGGCAGATTCAGTACTTC.

This clonotype showed up many times. The chain couples TRBV7-8 to TRBJ2-7; maybe TRBD2 (6 bases). The V and J ends lost 6 bases and 1 base respectively, with 13 bases between them. This CDR3 spans 14 amino acids. Germline V gene sequence: CDR1 SGHVS, CDR2 FQNEAQ. This CDR3 is CASRRRSGSYEQYF. The CDR3 DNA is TGTGCCAGCAGGCGTCGTAGCGGTTCCTACGAGCAGTACTTC.

This clonotype turned up a few times. The chain carries TRBV27 and TRBJ2-3, with D unresolved. V was trimmed by 3 bases and J by 7 bases, leaving 8 bases between them. Germline assignment: CDR1 MNHEY and CDR2 SMNVEV (reference sequence). There are 12 residues in the CDR3. CDR3 loop: CASSFGRHTQYF. CDR3 DNA: TGTGCCAGCAGTTTCGGACGACATACGCAGTATTTT.

Only a few counts were recorded for this clonotype. The chain joins TRBV2 to TRBJ2-1; D call uncertain. With 5 bases removed from V and 3 bases from J, the gap between germline ends came to 8 bases. CDR3 length: 13 residues. From germline, CDR1 is SNHLY and CDR2 FYNNEI. CDR3 amino acids: CASSSQIYNEQFF. CDR3 nucleotides: TGTGCCAGCAGTTCCCAGATCTACAATGAGCAGTTCTTC. Using reference TRBV2 and TRBJ2-1 for the parts outside the CDR3, the full variable domain is EPEVTQTPSHQVTQMGQEVILRCVPISNHLYFYWYRQILGQKVEFLVSFYNNEISEKSEIFDDQFSVERPDGSNFTLKIRSTKLEDSAMYFCASSSQIYNEQFFGPGTRLTVL.

Notes on this clonotype: Compared with germline, one end of the junction differs, possibly owing to a read error. The chain joins TRBV7-2 to TRBJ2-1, with 10 nucleotides matching TRBD2. The CDR3 has 13 residues. CDR1 SGHTA and CDR2 FQGNSA come from the germline V gene. In nucleotides, the CDR3 is TGTGCCAACAGCGGGGGGGCCCCCCATGAGCAGTTCTTC. This translates into CANSGGAPHEQFF.

This chain connects TRBV6-1 to TRBJ2-7, with D unresolved. There are 11 residues in the CDR3. CDR1 is MNHNS and CDR2 is SASEGT in the germline V gene. Trimming shortened V by 5 bases and J by 2 bases, and 4 bases separated the two germline ends. The CDR3 region has the DNA TGTGCCAGCAGTATAACCTACGAGCAGTACTTC. This sequence encodes CASSITYEQYF.

This chain uses TRBV12-3 or TRBV12-4 with TRBJ2-7; D is undetermined. This CDR3 has 13 residues. Deletions cut 4 bases from V and 0 bases from J, with 7 bases between. CDR3 protein: CASSSQYSYEQYF. In nucleotides, the CDR3 is TGTGCCAGCAGTTCACAGTACTCCTACGAGCAGTACTTC.

The sample holds a few counts of this clonotype. The V call is TRBV27, the J call TRBJ2-7; no firm D call. The CDR3 has 14 amino acids. V lost 3 bases, J lost 3 bases, and 12 bases lay in between. Germline CDR1 reads MNHEY; CDR2 reads SMNVEV (reference sequence). CDR3: CASSFTETDYEQYF. In nucleotides, the CDR3 is TGTGCCAGCAGTTTCACAGAAACGGACTACGAGCAGTACTTC.

This clonotype showed up many times. J is TRBJ2-1 and V is TRBV7-9; D possibly corresponds to TRBD1 (7 bases). In germline, CDR1 is SEHNR, CDR2 FQNEAQ (reference sequence). Trimming removed 7 bases from V and 12 bases from J, with 25 bases in between. This CDR3 is 15 amino acids long. This CDR3 reads CASIQGGRSSDGQFF. CDR3 bases: TGTGCCAGCATCCAGGGGGGTAGAAGTTCTGACGGGCAGTTCTTC. Based on the CDR3 plus reference TRBV7-9 and TRBJ2-1, the full variable domain is DTGVSQNPRHKITKRGQNVTFRCDPISEHNRLYWYRQTLGQGPEFLTYFQNEAQLEKSRLLSDRFSAERPKGSFSTLEIQRTEQGDSAMYLCASIQGGRSSDGQFFGPGTRLTVL.

The rearrangement links TRBV5-1 to TRBJ2-5; possibly TRBD2 for D (6 bases). CDR3 size: 14 residues. With 4 bases removed from V and 1 base from J, the gap between germline ends came to 11 bases. Germline CDR1 and CDR2: SGHRS and YFSETQ. Here the CDR3 DNA reads TGCGCCAGCAGCGCGGCGGGGCCCCAAGAGACCCAGTACTTC. As protein: CASSAAGPQETQYF. Based on the CDR3 plus reference TRBV5-1 and TRBJ2-5, the full variable domain is KAGVTQTPRYLIKTRGQQVTLSCSPISGHRSVSWYQQTPGQGLQFLFEYFSETQRNKGNFPGRFSGRQFSNSRSEMNVSTLELGDSALYLCASSAAGPQETQYFGPGTRLLVL.

About this clonotype itself: A junction end diverges from the germline sequence, so it may reflect a read error. The chain joins TRBV5-4 to TRBJ2-1, with 7 bases identical to TRBD1. Germline CDR1 SGHNT, CDR2 YYREEE (reference sequence). The CDR3 contains 15 residues. The CDR3 is CVSSRPGQQYNEQFF. The CDR3 nucleotides read TGTGTCAGCAGCAGACCGGGACAGCAATACAATGAGCAGTTCTTC.

This clonotype has just a few counts. The rearrangement joins TRBV30 to TRBJ2-7; D is ambiguous. Trimming cost V 0 bases and J 0 bases, with 3 bases left between them. This CDR3 is 12 amino acids long. Germline loops: CDR1 GTSNPN, CDR2 SVGIG (reference sequence). The CDR3 DNA is TGTGCCTGGAGTGTAACCTCCTACGAGCAGTACTTC. It codes for CAWSVTSYEQYF.

This rearrangement joins TRBV20-1 to TRBJ2-7; TRBD1 matches 8 bases. CDR1 DFQATT and CDR2 SNEGSKA come from the germline V gene (reference sequence). Trimming removed 0 bases from V and 6 bases from J; junction bases left unmatched: 7. The CDR3 covers 14 residues. The DNA for the CDR3 is TGCAGTGCTAGAGATGGGGGACAGGAGCGCGAGCAGTACTTC. Translation: CSARDGGQEREQYF.

Points on this clonotype: A much larger clone is a single base away; this may be a read error. No conserved phenylalanine or tryptophan ends this CDR3, so it is likely a read error. V gene TRBV11-2 combines with J gene TRBJ2-7; D unresolved. V lost 6 bases to trimming and J lost 6 bases, with 12 bases between them. The CDR3 has 12 residues. Germline V CDR1 and CDR2: SGHAT, FQNNGV. The CDR3, as DNA: TGTGCCAGCAGGTCCATGGGTGCCGAGCAGTACTCC. It is translated as CASRSMGAEQYS.

The table lists this clonotype with a few counts. This chain joins TRBV19 and TRBJ1-5; tentatively, D is TRBD1 (6 bases). The germline V and J ends were trimmed by 7 bases and 2 bases, with 12 bases remaining between them. The CDR3 spans 14 residues. CDR1 is LNHDA, CDR2 SQIVND, per germline (reference sequence). The CDR3 is CASTDRRGNQPQHF. The CDR3 coding sequence is TGTGCCAGTACCGACAGGCGGGGCAATCAGCCCCAGCATTTT.

The chain joins TRBV7-9 to TRBJ2-3, with D perhaps TRBD2 (6 bases). Per the germline V gene, CDR1 is SEHNR and CDR2 is FQNEAQ (reference sequence). This CDR3 is 13 amino acids long. V lost 3 bases and J lost 5, with 9 bases in between. CDR3 DNA sequence: TGTGCCAGCAGCTTGGCCGGGAGAGATACGCAGTATTTT. Protein product: CASSLAGRDTQYF.